This TCR beta chain was profiled in a study of cytomegalovirus exposure and HLA in healthy donors. Study-level points and caveats: Most CMV-associated TCR beta chains appeared HLA-restricted in a later analysis. Three chains tied to CMV proved CMV antigen-specific in vitro. The study assumed roughly uniform donor sequencing depth for presence/absence analyses.

Turning to this clone: Its antigen remains unidentified.

PCR involved 60 Vbeta and 13 Jbeta primers. Original handling: About 12 million shared chains were among the about 80 million unique TCR beta chains that a later analysis counted. This table comes from immunoSEQ multiplex PCR, and its TCRdb copy is limited to in-frame clones, with some not included. The DNA was the basis for D and trimming; V, J and clone size are from that table. Its listing shows about 120,000 clones. Per the germline V gene, CDR1 is MNHNS and CDR2 is SASEGT. V gave up 2 bases and J gave up 2 bases, with 13 bases separating them. The CDR3 is made up of 16 amino acids. This TCR came from a woman aged 40 to 50 in good health and CMV-seropositive. The chain uses TRBV6-1 and TRBJ2-1; D possibly corresponds to TRBD2 (5 bases). Sequenced sample: PBMCs. Written as DNA, the CDR3 is TGTGCCAGCAGTGAAAGGACTCTCCACCCCTACAATGAGCAGTTCTTC. This gives the protein CASSERTLHPYNEQFF.